A selection of T cell receptor beta chains follows, all from one sample in a study of T cell responses to AZD1222 COVID-19 vaccine. Profiling relied on immunoSEQ multiplex PCR, and the TCRdb table lists in-frame clones only, not all of them. The sample lists roughly 150,000 clones, roughly 84% occurring once. The sample was peripheral blood, taken on day 0 of AZD1222 vaccination. These receptors were taken from an adult in good health. Both conserved end residues are part of each CDR3. The D gene is left open where the match is weak. Where a row states a size, it is once, few, many or the class of an expanded clone; other rows omit it.

NA	TRBV5-1	TRBJ2-3	NA	TGCGCCAGCAGCTTGGATGTAAGCGCTAGAGATACGCAGTATTTT	CASSLDVSARDTQYF
NA	TRBV18	TRBJ1-5	NA	TGTGCCAGCTCACTACAAGCCAATCAGCCCCAGCATTTT	CASSLQANQPQHF
NA	TRBV9	TRBJ1-3	NA	TGTGCCAGCAGCGTAGGCATAGGAAACACCATATATTTT	CASSVGIGNTIYF
NA	TRBV23-1	TRBJ2-4	NA	TGCGCCAGCAGTCAAGCAGGGAAAAGAGGTCAGTACTTC	CASSQAGKRGQYF
NA	TRBV3-1/TRBV3-2	TRBJ1-4	NA	TGTGCCAGCAGCCAAGTAATACCGGGACACCCAAATGAAAAACTGTTTTTT	CASSQVIPGHPNEKLFF
many	TRBV5-4	TRBJ2-6	TRBD1	TGTGCCAGCAGCTTCCCGACAGGGGTCAGAGCTGGGGCCAACGTCCTGACTTTC	CASSFPTGVRAGANVLTF
NA	TRBV7-9	TRBJ2-7	TRBD2	TGTGCCAGCAGCTGGGGCGGGGGGTCCTACGAGCAGTACTTC	CASSWGGGSYEQYF
NA	TRBV5-1	TRBJ1-1	TRBD1	TGCGCCAGCAGTCGGGGACAGACTGAAGCTTTCTTT	CASSRGQTEAFF
NA	TRBV25-1	TRBJ1-4	TRBD1	TGTGCCTCCAGGACAGGGACAAATGAAAAACTGTTTTTT	CASRTGTNEKLFF
NA	TRBV7-9	TRBJ1-5	TRBD1	TGTGCCAGCAGCCCCATGGAGGGGGCAATCGATCAGCCCCAGCATTTT	CASSPMEGAIDQPQHF
NA	TRBV7-9	TRBJ1-5	TRBD1	TGTGCCAGCAGCCGTCGAACCGGGACAGTCAATCAGCCCCAGCATTTT	CASSRRTGTVNQPQHF
NA	TRBV18	TRBJ2-6	NA	TGTGCCAGCTCACTAGGGAGCTCTGGGGCCAACGTCCTGACTTTC	CASSLGSSGANVLTF
NA	TRBV4-2	TRBJ2-5	NA	TGTGCCAGCAGCCAAGATGGCAACGCCGGTCAAGAGACCCAGTACTTC	CASSQDGNAGQETQYF
NA	TRBV29-1	TRBJ1-4	NA	TGCAGCGTTGAACTCCAGAGCGAAAAACTGTTTTTT	CSVELQSEKLFF
NA	TRBV7-2	TRBJ1-5	TRBD1	TGTGCCAGCAGCCTCCGACAGGGGGAGGCGCAGCCCCAGCATTTT	CASSLRQGEAQPQHF
NA	TRBV3-1/TRBV3-2	TRBJ1-5	NA	TGTGCCAGCAGCCCTGGACCGCTACAGCCCCAGCATTTT	CASSPGPLQPQHF
NA	TRBV7-8	TRBJ1-5	NA	TGTGCCAGCAGCCGGAGCAATCAGCCCCAGCATTTT	CASSRSNQPQHF
once	TRBV18	TRBJ2-1	NA	TGTGCCAGCTCACCAATCCGTAGCTCCTACAATGAGCAGTTCTTC	CASSPIRSSYNEQFF
NA	TRBV19	TRBJ1-2	TRBD1	TGTGCCTACCGGGACAGATTTTATGGCTACACCTTC	CAYRDRFYGYTF
few	TRBV30	TRBJ1-5	NA	TGTGCCTGGAGTGTTGGTGACTTCCATAGGCCCCAGCATTTT	CAWSVGDFHRPQHF
NA	TRBV3-1/TRBV3-2	TRBJ1-2	NA	TGTGCCAGCAGCCAGCTGAGGCAGAACTATGGCTACACCTTC	CASSQLRQNYGYTF
NA	TRBV7-2	TRBJ1-1	NA	TGTGCCAGCAGCCCTAGGAAAGGAGCTTTCTTT	CASSPRKGAFF
NA	TRBV6-2/TRBV6-3	TRBJ2-1	NA	TGTGCCAGCAGCCCTGAACGGGGGAGCTCCTACAATGAGCAGTTCTTC	CASSPERGSSYNEQFF
NA	TRBV7-3	TRBJ2-3	NA	TGTGCCAGCAGCTCAGAGGGAGCGGAGGGAGATACGCAGTATTTT	CASSSEGAEGDTQYF
NA	TRBV3-1/TRBV3-2	TRBJ1-1	NA	TGTGCCAGCACTCAGGGACATCCCACTGAAGCTTTCTTT	CASTQGHPTEAFF
NA	TRBV10-3	TRBJ1-3	NA	TGTGCCACGTCGCAAGGGGAGAGCTCTGGAAACACCATATATTTT	CATSQGESSGNTIYF
NA	TRBV19	TRBJ1-5	NA	TGTGCCAGTAGTAGAAGTAAAGGCAATCAGCCCCAGCATTTT	CASSRSKGNQPQHF
few	TRBV2	TRBJ1-1	NA	TGTGCCAGCAGTGATTATACCTTGAACACTGAAGCTTTCTTT	CASSDYTLNTEAFF
NA	TRBV30	TRBJ1-3	TRBD1	TGTGCATCGACAGGGCTTGGTGGAAACACCATATATTTT	CASTGLGGNTIYF
NA	TRBV27	TRBJ2-1	TRBD1	TGTGCCAGCAGTTTACCGGGACAGACGAGCTCCTACAATGAGCAGTTCTTC	CASSLPGQTSSYNEQFF
NA	TRBV6-5	TRBJ1-1	NA	TGTGCCAGCAACACAGGGTTCGAGAACACTGAAGCTTTCTTT	CASNTGFENTEAFF
NA	TRBV28	TRBJ2-7	NA	TGTGCCAGCAGAAAAGAGGCAGCAGTATCCTACGAGCAGTACTTC	CASRKEAAVSYEQYF
NA	TRBV7-2	TRBJ2-3	TRBD2	TGTGCCAGCAGCTCAACTAGCGGGGGGGCCCGGCGTACGCAGTATTTT	CASSSTSGGARRTQYF
few	TRBV4-1	TRBJ2-7	NA	TGCGCCAGCAGCCAAGATGAAAGGTACTACGAGCAGTACTTC	CASSQDERYYEQYF
NA	TRBV14	TRBJ1-1	NA	TGTGCCAGCAGCCAAGTGTCGGCCAGAACGGAAGCTTTCTTT	CASSQVSARTEAFF
NA	TRBV30	TRBJ2-2	TRBD2	TGTGCCTGGAGTTCGGGGGGGCCTGACACCGGGGAGCTGTTTTTT	CAWSSGGPDTGELFF
NA	TRBV12-5	TRBJ1-5	NA	TGTGCTAGTGGTTTTAATAGCAATCAGCCCCAGCATTTT	CASGFNSNQPQHF
NA	TRBV3-1/TRBV3-2	TRBJ2-3	TRBD2	TGTGCCAGCAGCCGTGGAGCGGGGGACCCAGATACGCAGTATTTT	CASSRGAGDPDTQYF
few	TRBV3-1/TRBV3-2	TRBJ1-1	NA	TGTGCCAGCAGCCAAGGGACAGTTAACACTGAAGCTTTCTTT	CASSQGTVNTEAFF
NA	TRBV4-1	TRBJ1-5	TRBD1	TGCGCCAGCAGCAACAGGGGAATCGGTAAAAAGGGTCAGCCCCAGCATTTT	CASSNRGIGKKGQPQHF
NA	TRBV15	TRBJ1-2	NA	TGTGCCACCAGCAGAGTAAGGCAGCCTTACAACTCGGGAGTGGATGGCTACACCTTC	CATSRVRQPYNSGVDGYTF
NA	TRBV11-1	TRBJ1-1	NA	TGTGCCAGCAGCTTAGGGCGGCGGAACACTGAAGCTTTCTTT	CASSLGRRNTEAFF
NA	TRBV5-6	TRBJ2-7	TRBD1	TGTGCCAGCAGCCAGGACAGGGTGTACGAGCAGTACTTC	CASSQDRVYEQYF
NA	TRBV11-3	TRBJ2-1	NA	TGTGCCAGCAGCCTGACGGGGGGCCCGGATGAGCAGTTCTTC	CASSLTGGPDEQFF
NA	TRBV6-5	TRBJ1-1	NA	TGTGCCAGCAGTCCACAGATAATGAACACTGAAGCTTTCTTT	CASSPQIMNTEAFF
NA	TRBV4-1	TRBJ2-1	TRBD2	TGCGCCAGCAGCCCGAATGCGGGACTAGGCTACAATGAGCAGTTCTTC	CASSPNAGLGYNEQFF